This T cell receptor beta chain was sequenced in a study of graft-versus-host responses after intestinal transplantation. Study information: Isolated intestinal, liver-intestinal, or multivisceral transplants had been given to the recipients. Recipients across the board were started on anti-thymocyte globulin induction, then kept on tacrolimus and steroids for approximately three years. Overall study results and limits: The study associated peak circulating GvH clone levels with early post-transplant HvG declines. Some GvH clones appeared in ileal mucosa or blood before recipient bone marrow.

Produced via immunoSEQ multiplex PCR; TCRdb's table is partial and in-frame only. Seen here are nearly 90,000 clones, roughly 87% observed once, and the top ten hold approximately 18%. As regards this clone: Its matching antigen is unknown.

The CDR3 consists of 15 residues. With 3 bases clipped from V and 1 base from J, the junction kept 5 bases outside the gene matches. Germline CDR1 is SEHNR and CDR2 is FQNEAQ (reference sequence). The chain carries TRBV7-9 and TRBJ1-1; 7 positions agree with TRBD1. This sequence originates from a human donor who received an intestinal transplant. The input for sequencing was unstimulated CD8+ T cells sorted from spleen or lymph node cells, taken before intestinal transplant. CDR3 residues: CASSFPTGRNTEAFF. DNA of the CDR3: TGTGCCAGCAGCTTCCCGACAGGGAGGAACACTGAAGCTTTCTTT.